Listed below are T cell receptor beta chains from one sample, sequenced in a study of CD8 T cells in Susac syndrome. TCRdb re-called the immunoSEQ multiplex PCR reads through MiXCR, storing one row per CDR3 protein. The sample lists 330,000 or so distinct CDR3 sequences; 89% were seen once. The sequencing sample was made of CD8+ T cells from PBMCs. These receptor sequences come from a human donor with multiple sclerosis. Both conserved end residues are part of each CDR3. The D gene is left open where the match is weak. Clone size appears in some rows only: once, few, many, or a class for an expanded clone.

j_call,clone_size,v_call,d_call,cdr3_aa,cdr3_nt
TRBJ1-5,-,TRBV30,-,CAWSKKGPNSNQPQHF,TGTGCCTGGAGTAAAAAGGGACCTAATAGCAATCAGCCCCAGCATTTT
TRBJ2-1,-,TRBV9,TRBD2,CASSVGTSKVDEQFF,TGTGCCAGCAGTGTCGGGACTAGCAAGGTCGATGAGCAGTTCTTC
TRBJ2-7,-,TRBV6-2/TRBV6-3,-,CASSYGTRVNYEQYF,TGTGCCAGCAGTTACGGTACGAGGGTAAACTACGAGCAGTACTTC
TRBJ2-2,-,TRBV7-9,-,CASSLSPGELFF,TGTGCCAGCAGCTTATCTCCCGGGGAGCTGTTTTTT
TRBJ2-3,-,TRBV12-3/TRBV12-4,-,CASSWNTDTQYF,TGTGCCAGCAGTTGGAACACAGATACGCAGTATTTT
TRBJ2-5,-,TRBV28,TRBD1,CACMGQGLLETQYF,TGTGCCTGTATGGGACAGGGGTTATTGGAGACCCAGTACTTC
TRBJ2-5,once,TRBV4-3,-,CASSQEVEETQYF,TGCGCCAGCAGCCAAGAGGTGGAAGAGACCCAGTACTTC
TRBJ1-5,once,TRBV19,TRBD1,CASSTPGTGFVNQPQHF,TGTGCCAGTAGTACACCTGGGACAGGATTTGTCAATCAGCCCCAGCATTTT
TRBJ2-5,-,TRBV6-5,-,CASSLGGTAQETQYF,TGTGCCAGCAGTTTAGGGGGGACAGCCCAAGAGACCCAGTACTTC
TRBJ2-5,-,TRBV7-2,-,CASSSNSETQYF,TGTGCCAGCAGCTCCAATAGCGAGACCCAGTACTTC
TRBJ2-7,-,TRBV2,-,CASNGGGSYEQYF,TGTGCCAGCAATGGGGGAGGTTCCTACGAGCAGTACTTC
TRBJ1-1,once,TRBV10-2,-,CASSSGSTFGATYDAEAFF,TGCGCCAGCAGTTCCGGGTCCACATTTGGGGCTACCTACGACGCTGAAGCTTTCTTT
TRBJ2-5,-,TRBV12-3/TRBV12-4,TRBD1,CASSYTRYRDRGQETQYF,TGTGCCAGCAGTTATACACGTTACCGGGACAGGGGCCAAGAGACCCAGTACTTC
TRBJ1-3,few,TRBV12-3/TRBV12-4,-,CASSLEGNTIYF,TGTGCCAGCAGTTTGGAGGGGAACACCATATATTTT